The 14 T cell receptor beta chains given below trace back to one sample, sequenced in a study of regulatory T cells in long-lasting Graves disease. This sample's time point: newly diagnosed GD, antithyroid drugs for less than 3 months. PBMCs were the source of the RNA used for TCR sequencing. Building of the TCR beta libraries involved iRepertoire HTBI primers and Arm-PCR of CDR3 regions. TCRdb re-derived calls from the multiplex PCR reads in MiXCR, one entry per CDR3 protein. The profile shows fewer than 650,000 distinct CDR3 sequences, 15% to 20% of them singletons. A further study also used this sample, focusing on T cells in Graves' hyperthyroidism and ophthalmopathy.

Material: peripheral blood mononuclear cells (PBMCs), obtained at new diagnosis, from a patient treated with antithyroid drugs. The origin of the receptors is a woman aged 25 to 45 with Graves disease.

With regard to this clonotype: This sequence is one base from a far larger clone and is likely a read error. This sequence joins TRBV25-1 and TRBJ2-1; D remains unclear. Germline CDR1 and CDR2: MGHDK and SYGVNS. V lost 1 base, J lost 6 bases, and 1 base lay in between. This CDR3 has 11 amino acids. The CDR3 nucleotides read TGTGCCAGCAGTGAATTCAATGAGCAGTTCTTC. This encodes CASSEFNEQFF.

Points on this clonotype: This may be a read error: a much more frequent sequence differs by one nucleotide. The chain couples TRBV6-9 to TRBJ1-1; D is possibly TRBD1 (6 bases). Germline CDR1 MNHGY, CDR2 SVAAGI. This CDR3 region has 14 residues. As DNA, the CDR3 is TGTGCCAGCGGTTACGGGACTAGGGGGGCTGAAGCTTTCTTT. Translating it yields CASGYGTRGAEAFF.

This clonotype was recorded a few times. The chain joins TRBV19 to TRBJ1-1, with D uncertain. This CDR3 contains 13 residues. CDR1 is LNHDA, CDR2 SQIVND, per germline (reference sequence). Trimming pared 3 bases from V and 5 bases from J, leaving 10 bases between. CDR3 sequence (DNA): TGTGCCAGTAGTATTTGGCAGAGGACTGAAGCTTTCTTT. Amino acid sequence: CASSIWQRTEAFF.

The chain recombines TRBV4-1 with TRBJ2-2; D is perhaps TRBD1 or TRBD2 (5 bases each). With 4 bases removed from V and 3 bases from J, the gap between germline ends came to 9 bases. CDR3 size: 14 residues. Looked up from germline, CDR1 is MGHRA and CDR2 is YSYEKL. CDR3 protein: CASSLGTHTGELFF. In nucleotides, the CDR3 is TGCGCCAGCAGCCTCGGGACCCACACCGGGGAGCTGTTTTTT.

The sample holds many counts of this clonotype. Here the CDR3 DNA reads TGTGCCAGCAGCTGGACTCTCCAGTACTTC. Encoded protein: CASSWTLQYF. This rearrangement joins TRBV28 to TRBJ2-7; tentative D call: TRBD2 (5 bases). Trimming removed 6 bases from V and 10 bases from J, with 10 bases in between. The CDR3 has 10 amino acids. The germline V gene has CDR1 MDHEN and CDR2 SYDVKM.

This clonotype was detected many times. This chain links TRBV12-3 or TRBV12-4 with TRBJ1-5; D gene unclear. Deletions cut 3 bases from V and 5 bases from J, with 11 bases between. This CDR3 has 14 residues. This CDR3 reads CASSFKGYYQPQHF. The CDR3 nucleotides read TGTGCCAGCAGTTTTAAAGGGTACTATCAGCCCCAGCATTTT.

The CDR3 DNA sequence: TGTGCCAGCAGCTCCAAGGGGGGACTAGCGGGAGGAGAGACCCAGTACTTC. This translates into CASSSKGGLAGGETQYF. This sequence joins TRBV7-3 and TRBJ2-5; the match to TRBD2 covers 15 bases. Trimming at V came to 4 bases and at J to 4 bases, leaving 7 bases not matched to a gene. There are 17 residues in the CDR3. Germline V gene data show CDR1 as SGHTA and CDR2 as FQGTGA.

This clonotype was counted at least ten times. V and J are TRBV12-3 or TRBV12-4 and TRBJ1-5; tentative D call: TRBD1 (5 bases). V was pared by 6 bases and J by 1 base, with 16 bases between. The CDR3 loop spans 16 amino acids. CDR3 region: CASSFTHGGSNQPQHF. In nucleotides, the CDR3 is TGTGCCAGCAGCTTTACCCATGGGGGGAGCAATCAGCCCCAGCATTTT.

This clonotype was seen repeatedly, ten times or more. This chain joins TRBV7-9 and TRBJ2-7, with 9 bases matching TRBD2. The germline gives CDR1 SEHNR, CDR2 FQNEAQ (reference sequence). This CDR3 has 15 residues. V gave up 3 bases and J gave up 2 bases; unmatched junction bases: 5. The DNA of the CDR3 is TGTGCCAGCAGCTTCGGAGTAGCGGGAGCCTACGAGCAGTACTTC. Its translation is CASSFGVAGAYEQYF.

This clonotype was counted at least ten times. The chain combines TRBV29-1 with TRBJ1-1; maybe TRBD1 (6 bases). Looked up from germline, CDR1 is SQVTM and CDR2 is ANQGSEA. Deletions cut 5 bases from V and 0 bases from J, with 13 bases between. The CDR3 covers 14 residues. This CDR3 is CSVTRDTMNTEAFF. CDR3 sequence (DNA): TGCAGCGTTACCAGGGACACCATGAACACTGAAGCTTTCTTT.

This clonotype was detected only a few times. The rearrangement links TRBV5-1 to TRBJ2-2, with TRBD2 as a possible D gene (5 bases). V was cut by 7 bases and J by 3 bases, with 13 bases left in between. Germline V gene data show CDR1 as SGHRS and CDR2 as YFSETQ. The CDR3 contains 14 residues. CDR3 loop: CASPPGLDTGELFF. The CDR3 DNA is TGCGCCAGCCCCCCGGGGTTGGACACCGGGGAGCTGTTTTTT. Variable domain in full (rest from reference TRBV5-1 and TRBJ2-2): KAGVTQTPRYLIKTRGQQVTLSCSPISGHRSVSWYQQTPGQGLQFLFEYFSETQRNKGNFPGRFSGRQFSNSRSEMNVSTLELGDSALYLCASPPGLDTGELFFGEGSRLTVL.

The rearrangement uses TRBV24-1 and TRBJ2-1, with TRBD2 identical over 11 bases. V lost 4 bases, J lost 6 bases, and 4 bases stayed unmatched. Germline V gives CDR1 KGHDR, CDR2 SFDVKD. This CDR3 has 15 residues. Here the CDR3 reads CATSESSGRTNEQFF. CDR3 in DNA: TGTGCCACCAGTGAGTCTAGCGGGAGGACCAATGAGCAGTTCTTC.

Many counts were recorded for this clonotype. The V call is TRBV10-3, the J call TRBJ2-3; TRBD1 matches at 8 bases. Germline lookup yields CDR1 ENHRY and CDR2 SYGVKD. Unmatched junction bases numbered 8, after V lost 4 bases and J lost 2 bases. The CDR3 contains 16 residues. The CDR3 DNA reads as TGTGCCATCAGTGCATCCCGGACAGGGCCCACAGATACGCAGTATTTT. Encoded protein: CAISASRTGPTDTQYF.

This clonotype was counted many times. The CDR3 sequence is CASSFVGLAGQETQYF. The CDR3 DNA reads as TGTGCCAGCAGCTTCGTAGGACTAGCGGGACAAGAGACCCAGTACTTC. The chain is built from TRBV7-2 and TRBJ2-5, with 12 bases that match TRBD2. V was clipped by 3 bases and J by 2 bases; unmatched bases: 4. The CDR3 is 16 residues long. From germline, CDR1 is SGHTA and CDR2 FQGNSA.